The 21 T cell receptor beta chains presented below share a single source sample, sequenced in a study of cytomegalovirus exposure and HLA in healthy donors. In the PCR, 60 Vbeta and 13 Jbeta primers were used. Sequenced by immunoSEQ multiplex PCR; TCRdb stores in-frame clones only, minus some. The sample comprises roughly 230,000 clones, around 84% of which are singletons, and 0.2% to 0.3% rests with the top ten. The sample comprised PBMCs. The receptor set was obtained from a girl aged 2 to 9 in good health and CMV-seronegative.

J is TRBJ2-3 and V is TRBV6-5, with 10 bases lining up with TRBD2. The CDR3 loop spans 13 amino acids. V gave up 10 bases and J gave up 5 bases; unmatched junction bases: 6. CDR1 is MNHEY, CDR2 SVGAGI, per germline. The CDR3 spells CATRTSGVDTQYF. CDR3 nucleotide sequence: TGTGCCACCAGGACTAGCGGAGTAGATACGCAGTATTTT.

This chain uses TRBV5-1 with TRBJ2-2; 13 bases map to TRBD2. The CDR3 has 16 residues. V dropped 0 bases and J dropped 6; count of bases not matched to a gene: 2. Per the germline V gene, CDR1 is SGHRS and CDR2 is YFSETQ. The CDR3 DNA is TGCGCCAGCAGCTTGGTACTAGCGGGGGGGCCCGGGGAGCTGTTTTTT. Translating gives CASSLVLAGGPGELFF.

The rearrangement uses TRBV28 and TRBJ2-3, with D possibly TRBD2 on 5 matching bases. V was pared by 4 bases and J by 1 base, with 9 bases between. The CDR3 sequence is 14 residues long. Germline CDR1 and CDR2: MDHEN and SYDVKM. The CDR3 coding sequence is TGTGCCAGCAGTTCCGTCGGGGGCACAGATACGCAGTATTTT. It codes for CASSSVGGTDTQYF.

Points on this clone: Other DNA sequences of this sample code for an identical CDR3. The J gene is TRBJ2-2, the V gene TRBV27; no clear D. The CDR3 length is 13 residues. Trimming removed 4 bases at V and 1 base at J, with 4 bases between. Germline values: CDR1 MNHEY, CDR2 SMNVEV (reference sequence). CDR3 coding DNA: TGTGCCAGCAGTTCCGGGAACACCGGGGAGCTGTTTTTT. Encoded protein: CASSSGNTGELFF.

V usage is TRBV5-4 and J usage is TRBJ2-5, with TRBD2 matching over 11 bases. Germline CDR1 reads SGHNT; CDR2 reads YYREEE (reference sequence). Germline trimming cut 0 bases from V and 6 bases from J; bases unmatched to any gene: 7. The CDR3 is made up of 16 amino acids. This chain's CDR3 is CASSLVAGGLGKTQYF. CDR3 in DNA: TGTGCCAGCAGCTTGGTAGCGGGGGGGCTGGGGAAGACCCAGTACTTC.

This sequence joins TRBV4-1 and TRBJ2-7; 15 nucleotides align to TRBD2. V dropped 4 bases and J dropped 2; count of bases not matched to a gene: 9. This CDR3 is built from 18 residues. CDR1 and CDR2 (germline): MGHRA, YSYEKL. CDR3 DNA sequence: TGCGCCAGCAGCCCAAGGGGACTAGCGGGAGGAACCCCCTACGAGCAGTACTTC. Encoded protein: CASSPRGLAGGTPYEQYF.

The V gene is TRBV2, the J gene TRBJ1-6, with D maybe TRBD1 (5 bases). The CDR3 is 16 residues long. Germline lookup yields CDR1 SNHLY and CDR2 FYNNEI. Trimming took off 7 bases at V and 8 bases at J, with 21 bases between the two ends. The CDR3 reads CASTIRGTTVDSPLHF. The CDR3 bases are TGTGCCAGCACAATACGGGGGACGACCGTAGATTCACCCCTCCACTTT. The full variable domain, completed using reference TRBV2 and TRBJ1-6, is EPEVTQTPSHQVTQMGQEVILRCVPISNHLYFYWYRQILGQKVEFLVSFYNNEISEKSEIFDDQFSVERPDGSNFTLKIRSTKLEDSAMYFCASTIRGTTVDSPLHFGNGTRLTVT.

This chain uses TRBV5-4 with TRBJ2-3; 9 bases fit TRBD2. Trimming cost V 7 bases and J 2 bases; bases outside gene matches: 5. The CDR3 runs to 14 residues. Germline CDR1 and CDR2: SGHNT and YYREEE (reference sequence). Here the CDR3 reads CASGLAGFTDTQYF. CDR3 DNA sequence: TGTGCCAGCGGTCTAGCGGGGTTCACAGATACGCAGTATTTT.

The V call is TRBV10-3, the J call TRBJ1-2; 7 positions agree with TRBD1. From germline, CDR1 is ENHRY and CDR2 SYGVKD. CDR3 length equals 15 residues. The trim removed 5 bases at V and 2 bases at J, leaving 8 bases unmatched. The CDR3 DNA follows: TGTGCCATCAGTTCCCCTGACAGGGTAAACTATGGCTACACCTTC. Translating gives CAISSPDRVNYGYTF.

The chain has TRBV6-1 and TRBJ2-5; 7 positions agree with TRBD2. This CDR3 comprises 15 residues. V gave up 7 bases and J gave up 5 bases; unmatched junction bases: 13. CDR1 and CDR2 (germline): MNHNS, SASEGT. CDR3 DNA sequence: TGTGCCAGCACTGCCTTGGGGGGGAGCCGTGAGACCCAGTACTTC. The encoded protein is CASTALGGSRETQYF.

This chain joins TRBV2 and TRBJ2-5, with a possible D match to TRBD1 (5 bases). Trimming removed 4 bases at V and 5 bases at J, with 8 bases between. Germline V gene sequence: CDR1 SNHLY, CDR2 FYNNEI. The CDR3 is 12 amino acids. The CDR3 DNA follows: TGTGCCAGCAGTGGGGGCAGGGAGACCCAGTACTTC. This translates into CASSGGRETQYF.

The CDR3 region is CASSLVTGYEQYF. CDR3 nucleotides: TGTGCCAGCAGCTTGGTTACAGGCTACGAGCAGTACTTC. The chain carries TRBV5-4 and TRBJ2-7; D is possibly TRBD1 (5 bases). The germline V and J ends were trimmed by 0 bases and 3 bases, with 7 bases remaining between them. In germline, CDR1 is SGHNT, CDR2 YYREEE (reference sequence). The CDR3 runs to 13 residues.

The chain couples TRBV25-1 to TRBJ2-7; 7 bases fit TRBD2. The junction had 6 bases not matched to a gene; V was cut back by 2 bases and J by 2 bases. The CDR3 has 15 amino acids. Germline V gene data show CDR1 as MGHDK and CDR2 as SYGVNS. This chain's CDR3 is CASSESGIAPYEQYF. CDR3 DNA sequence: TGTGCCAGCAGTGAAAGCGGGATAGCCCCCTACGAGCAGTACTTC.

V usage is TRBV6-1 and J usage is TRBJ2-1; 11 bases match TRBD2. The CDR3 totals 16 residues. The germline gives CDR1 MNHNS, CDR2 SASEGT. After removal of 4 bases from V and 4 bases from J, the junction contained 6 bases not matched to a gene. The CDR3 reads CASSAYLAGGYNEQFF. The CDR3 region has the DNA TGTGCCAGCAGTGCATATCTAGCGGGGGGATACAATGAGCAGTTCTTC.

The rearrangement uses TRBV2 and TRBJ2-3, with TRBD2 identical over 10 bases. The germline gives CDR1 SNHLY, CDR2 FYNNEI. Unmatched junction bases numbered 14, after V lost 4 bases and J lost 7 bases. This CDR3 region has 17 residues. The DNA of the CDR3 is TGTGCCAGCAGTGCGGCACTGGGGAGCGGGGGGGCAAATACGCAGTATTTT. Amino acids: CASSAALGSGGANTQYF.

The J gene is TRBJ2-7, the V gene TRBV10-1; the match to TRBD2 covers 7 bases. CDR1 WNHNN and CDR2 SYGVQD come from the germline V gene (reference sequence). The J segment lost 7 bases and the V segment lost 0 bases, leaving 6 bases of the junction unmatched. The CDR3 runs 14 residues. CDR3 in amino acids: CASSESLAGGEQYF. As DNA, the CDR3 is TGCGCCAGCAGTGAGTCACTAGCCGGGGGGGAGCAGTACTTC.

J is TRBJ2-2 and V is TRBV7-8; weak D call: TRBD2 (7 bases). The CDR3 loop spans 16 amino acids. The V gene's germline CDR1 is SGHVS and CDR2 FQNEAQ. V was cut by 4 bases and J by 4 bases, with 16 bases left in between. The CDR3 is CASSSPTGGLTGELFF. The CDR3, as DNA: TGTGCCAGCAGCTCCCCCACCGGGGGGCTCACCGGGGAGCTGTTTTTT.

This clone turned up a few times. The chain joins TRBV7-8 to TRBJ2-3; 8 positions match TRBD2. V shed 1 base, J shed 4 bases, and the junction held 4 bases outside the gene matches. CDR1 and CDR2 from the germline V gene are SGHVS and FQNEAQ. The CDR3 contains 15 residues. DNA of the CDR3: TGTGCCAGCAGCTTAGGTCGGGGGGGTTCAGATACGCAGTATTTT. The encoded protein is CASSLGRGGSDTQYF. The full variable domain, rest sourced from reference TRBV7-8 and TRBJ2-3, is GAGVSQSPRYKVAKRGQDVALRCDPISGHVSLFWYQQALGQGPEFLTYFQNEAQLDKSGLPSDRFFAERPEGSVSTLKIQRTQQEDSAVYLCASSLGRGGSDTQYFGPGTRLTVL.

This clone was recorded only once. This chain links TRBV18 with TRBJ1-6; 7 nucleotides match TRBD1. The CDR3 has 14 residues. Trimming took 5 bases from V and 7 from J; bases not matched to a gene: 5. Germline V lookup: CDR1 KGHSH, CDR2 LQKENI. CDR3 region: CASSADRENSPLHF. As DNA, the CDR3 is TGTGCCAGCTCAGCCGACAGGGAAAATTCACCCCTCCACTTT.

This sequence joins TRBV2 and TRBJ1-1, with D possibly TRBD1 on 6 matching bases. The CDR3 runs 15 residues. CDR1 and CDR2 (germline): SNHLY, FYNNEI. V lost 6 bases and J lost 4, with 18 bases in between. This chain's CDR3 is CASRSQGWATTEAFF. The CDR3 DNA reads as TGTGCCAGCAGATCACAGGGTTGGGCCACCACTGAAGCTTTCTTT.

This chain connects TRBV5-1 to TRBJ2-3, with TRBD2 identical over 14 bases. Unmatched junction bases numbered 9, after V lost 5 bases and J lost 1 base. Germline V gene sequence: CDR1 SGHRS, CDR2 YFSETQ. The CDR3 spans 18 residues. CDR3 DNA sequence: TGCGCCAGCAGGCGTAGACTAGCGGGGGGGCTTGGCACAGATACGCAGTATTTT. It encodes CASRRRLAGGLGTDTQYF.